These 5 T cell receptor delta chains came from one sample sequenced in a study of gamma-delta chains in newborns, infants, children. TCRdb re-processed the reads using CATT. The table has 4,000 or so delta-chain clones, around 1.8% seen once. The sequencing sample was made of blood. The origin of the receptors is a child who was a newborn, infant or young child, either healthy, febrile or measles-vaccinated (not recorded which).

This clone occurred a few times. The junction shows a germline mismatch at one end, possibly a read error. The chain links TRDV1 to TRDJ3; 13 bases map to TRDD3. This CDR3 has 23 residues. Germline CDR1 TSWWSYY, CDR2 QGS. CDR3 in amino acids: CAPGELELKNWGIRSWDTRQMFF. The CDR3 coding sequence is TGTGCTCCTGGGGAACTAGAACTTAAGAACTGGGGGATACGCTCCTGGGACACCCGACAGATGTTTTTC.

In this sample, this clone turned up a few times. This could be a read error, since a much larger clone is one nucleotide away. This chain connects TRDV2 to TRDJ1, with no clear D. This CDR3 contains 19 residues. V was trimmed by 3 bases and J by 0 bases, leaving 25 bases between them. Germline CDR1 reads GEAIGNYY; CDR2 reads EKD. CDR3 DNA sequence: TGTGCCTGTGACTCCGTCGGACTGCGGGAGATAGAGTACACCGATAAACTCATCTTT. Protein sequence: CACDSVGLREIEYTDKLIF.

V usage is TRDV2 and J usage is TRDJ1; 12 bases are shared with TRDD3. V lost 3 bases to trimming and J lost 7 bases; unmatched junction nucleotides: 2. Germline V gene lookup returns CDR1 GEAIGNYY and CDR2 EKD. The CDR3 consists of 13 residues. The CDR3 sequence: CACDVLGDTKLIF. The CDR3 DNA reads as TGTGCCTGTGACGTACTGGGGGATACTAAACTCATCTTT.

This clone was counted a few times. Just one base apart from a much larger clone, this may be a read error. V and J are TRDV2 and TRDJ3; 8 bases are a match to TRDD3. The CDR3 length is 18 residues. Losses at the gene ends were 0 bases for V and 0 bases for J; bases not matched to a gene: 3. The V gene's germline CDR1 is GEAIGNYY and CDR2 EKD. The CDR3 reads CACDTWGISSWDTRQMFF. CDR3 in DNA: TGTGCCTGTGACACCTGGGGGATCAGCTCCTGGGACACCCGACAGATGTTTTTC.

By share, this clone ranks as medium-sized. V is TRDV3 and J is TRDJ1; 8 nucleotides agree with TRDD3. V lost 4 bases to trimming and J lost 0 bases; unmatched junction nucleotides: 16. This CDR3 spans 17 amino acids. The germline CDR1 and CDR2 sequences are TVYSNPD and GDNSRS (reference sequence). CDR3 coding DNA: TGTGCCTCCGTTACGATACTGGGGGCTTCGTACACCGATAAACTCATCTTT. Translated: CASVTILGASYTDKLIF. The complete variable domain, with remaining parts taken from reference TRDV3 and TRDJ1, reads CDKVTQSSPDQTVASGSEVVLLCTYDTVYSNPDLFWYRIRPDYSFQFVFYGDNSRSEGADFTQGRFSVKHILTQKAFHLVISPVRTEDSATYYCASVTILGASYTDKLIFGKGTRVTVEP.